This T cell receptor (beta chain) was sequenced for a study of blood T cell repertoires in COVID-19 (dated by TCRdb to about 2020). As for the study more broadly: The collaborator samples originated in the United States, Italy and Spain and spanned the acute and convalescent phases of COVID-19. The prospective study material was composed of cDNA or gDNA derived from T cells, B-cell-depleted T cells, or PBMCs. Subjects who had been exposed to COVID-19, were actively infected with it, or had recovered from it provided the deeply sampled blood TCRbeta repertoires that made up the dataset. The repertoires were made available in a free public database intended to serve as a resource for research on the immune response to SARS-CoV-2. Samples came from the ongoing ImmuneRACE study (first 160 participants) plus 1,254 subjects from 6 global collaborators. A de-identified subject ID, COVID-19 status, age in years and sex were almost always included in the sample metadata. HLA class I and class II types, where available, came from metadata supplied by the sample provider rather than from assay-based typing.

In Seattle, one collaborating source enrolled patients while the infection was active and tracked those patients longitudinally over the course of disease. Collaborating institutions collected whole blood in K2EDTA tubes following their own protocols. For TCRbeta analysis, collaborators shipped samples in one of three forms: frozen whole blood, isolated PBMCs, or DNA extracted from either of those sample types. CDR3 length: 12 amino acids, cysteine to phenylalanine. Just the 36-base CDR3 DNA is kept, in frame starting at base 1. Trimming costs V 6 bases and J 2 bases, and their ends lie 8 bases apart. From a lookup of the germline V gene, CDR1 and CDR2 are KGHSH and LQKENI. Paper-wide results and their limitations: How much clinical and demographic metadata was included differed by source and by participant, and the metadata was provided uncurated.

With regard to this clone: Its antigen target is currently unknown. No much larger clonotype is one base removed from it; base qualities were not supplied.

TCRbeta CDR3 regions were amplified from genomic DNA using the immunoSEQ Assay, a bias-controlled multiplex PCR. On the study's bioinformatics: Within the assay, amplification of reference gene primers was used to estimate how many nucleated cells each sample contained. To quantify the absolute abundance of each unique TCRbeta CDR3 rearrangement, sequence reads were collapsed and filtered. For each sample, productive Simpson clonality was calculated as the square root of Simpson's diversity index across productive rearrangements. TCRdb's version of the immuneACCESS table is confined to in-frame rearrangements and falls short of the full clone set. An unresolved V gene accounts for under half of the shortfall where checked; the remainder is of unknown origin. V, J and clone size are those of that table, while D and trimming were read from the DNA. Here the sample has fewer than 250,000 clones; 82% occur a single time. Approximately 8% of the sample is in the top ten clones.

The chain was built from TRBV18 and TRBJ2-7, with no D gene named confidently. The sequence derives from a woman aged 55-70 years with COVID-19, enrolled during active disease. Sequencing was performed on peripheral blood. The bases read TGTGCCAGCTCTCGCTCAGCCTACGAGCAGTACTTC. The encoded protein is CASSRSAYEQYF.